Listed here is a single T cell receptor (beta chain). This entry belongs to a study of molecular identifiers for immune sequencing clone quantification. Libraries used roughly 17,000 to 1,000,000 sorted naive CD8 T cells and 10%, 30% or 50% RNA input. The CDR3 sequence is 15 residues long. Germline CDR1 and CDR2: LGHNA and YSLEER. Between the trimmed V and J ends, which lost 0 bases and 4 bases, there was a span of 12 bases. Previously described methods and listed TCR primers were used for bulk TCR libraries. Each CDR3 protein is one row after TCRdb ran MiXCR on the PCR reads. Of under 600,000 distinct CDR3 sequences in the sample, about 25% were seen once.

The TCR comes from a human donor in good health. Some libraries in this study had Jurkat cell RNA spiked in. Material: naive CD8+ T cells from blood, with Jurkat cell RNA spiked in. Subset given: FACS-sorted CD8+CD4-CCR7+CD45RA+ naive T cells. The genes are TRBV4-3 and TRBJ1-2; tentatively, D is TRBD1 (6 bases). This CDR3 is CASSQDAGDGYGYTF. CDR3 DNA: TGCGCCAGCAGCCAAGATGCAGGGGATGGCTATGGCTACACCTTC.